These 18 T cell receptor beta chains share one sample of origin, sequenced in a study of blood T cell repertoires in COVID-19. The assay was immunoSEQ multiplex PCR, and TCRdb's table has in-frame clones only and misses some. The data contain 65,000 to 95,000 clones, 70% to 90% of them singletons. Specimen: peripheral blood. These receptors were obtained from a man in his thirties or forties with acute or convalescent COVID-19.

The chain recombines TRBV7-3 with TRBJ1-1; D unclear. Trimming took 1 base from V and 3 from J, leaving 12 bases between them. The CDR3 totals 15 residues. CDR1 and CDR2 from the germline V gene are SGHTA and FQGTGA. The chain's CDR3 is CASSLNWYGDTEAFF. The CDR3 nucleotides are TGTGCCAGCAGCTTAAATTGGTACGGGGACACTGAAGCTTTCTTT.

The chain links TRBV30 to TRBJ2-7; 7 nucleotides line up with TRBD2. The CDR3 loop spans 14 amino acids. Trimming took 2 bases from V and 0 from J; bases not matched to a gene: 4. Germline CDR1 and CDR2: GTSNPN and SVGIG (reference sequence). CDR3 DNA sequence: TGTGCCTGGAGTCTTGGGGGGGGCTCCTACGAGCAGTACTTC. Its translation: CAWSLGGGSYEQYF.

Only a few counts were recorded for this clone. This chain joins TRBV14 and TRBJ1-2; D is unresolved. The CDR3 length is 16 residues. Germline V lookup: CDR1 SGHDN, CDR2 FVKESK. Trimming stripped 4 bases from V and 2 bases from J, with 17 bases between. The CDR3 here is CASSPKGGLRNYGYTF. The CDR3 nucleotides read TGTGCCAGCAGCCCTAAAGGAGGGCTAAGGAACTATGGCTACACCTTC.

This rearrangement joins TRBV4-1 to TRBJ2-1; 10 bases fit TRBD2. The V segment lost 5 bases and the J segment 9 bases; nucleotides outside the gene matches: 10. The CDR3 is 15 amino acids. Per the germline V gene, CDR1 is MGHRA and CDR2 is YSYEKL. CDR3 DNA sequence: TGCGCCAGCAGCAGCGGGAGGGATCGCGGGGGTGAGCAGTTCTTC. This encodes CASSSGRDRGGEQFF.

This sequence joins TRBV18 and TRBJ2-3; D is unresolved. This CDR3 contains 14 residues. The germline V and J ends were trimmed by 3 bases and 0 bases, with 7 bases remaining between them. Germline V gene data show CDR1 as KGHSH and CDR2 as LQKENI. The CDR3 loop reads CASSPTGSTDTQYF. The CDR3 DNA reads as TGTGCCAGCTCACCTACCGGGAGCACAGATACGCAGTATTTT.

V gene TRBV10-3 combines with J gene TRBJ2-2, with TRBD1 matching over 9 bases. CDR1 and CDR2 from the germline V gene are ENHRY and SYGVKD. The CDR3 is 16 residues long. V was pared by 11 bases and J by 4 bases, with 14 bases of the junction left unmatched. The CDR3 protein is CACRGDRAVSTGELFF. CDR3 DNA sequence: TGTGCCTGCAGGGGGGACAGGGCGGTTAGCACCGGGGAGCTGTTTTTT.

This chain joins TRBV28 and TRBJ1-1; D possibly corresponds to TRBD1 (6 bases). The CDR3 covers 12 residues. Trimming left V 7 bases short and J 6 bases short, with 12 bases between. Germline values: CDR1 MDHEN, CDR2 SYDVKM. CDR3 DNA: TGTGCCAGCATTAACAGGGTTCCTGAAGCTTTCTTT. This translates into CASINRVPEAFF.

This sequence joins TRBV28 and TRBJ2-4, with TRBD1 identical over 7 bases. The CDR3 covers 15 residues. The J segment lost 4 bases and the V segment lost 6 bases, leaving 9 bases of the junction unmatched. Germline CDR1 is MDHEN and CDR2 is SYDVKM. The CDR3 bases are TGTGCCAGCAGCCCACAAGGGGGCGCGAAAAACATTCAGTACTTC. Amino acid sequence: CASSPQGGAKNIQYF.

The chain couples TRBV10-2 to TRBJ1-1; 7 bases line up with TRBD1. V lost 4 bases, J lost 4 bases, and 0 bases stayed unmatched. The CDR3 extends over 12 amino acids. The germline gives CDR1 WSHSY, CDR2 SAAADI. The CDR3 coding sequence is TGCGCCAGCAGTGGACAGGGCACTGAAGCTTTCTTT. Translation gives CASSGQGTEAFF.

The CDR3 reads CASSLGTGTSGTETQYF. The CDR3 DNA reads as TGTGCCAGCAGCTTAGGGACCGGGACTAGCGGAACTGAGACCCAGTACTTC. The chain is built from TRBV11-2 and TRBJ2-5; 11 nucleotides match TRBD2. Germline CDR1 SGHAT, CDR2 FQNNGV. The CDR3 is made up of 17 amino acids. V trimming: 1 base; J trimming: 5 bases; junction bases outside the gene matches: 9.

The chain employs TRBV4-1 and TRBJ1-2; D call uncertain. This CDR3 comprises 13 residues. Trimming stripped 4 bases from V and 6 bases from J, with 12 bases between. Germline V lookup: CDR1 MGHRA, CDR2 YSYEKL. CDR3 sequence reads: CASSRRTGDGYTF. Written as DNA, the CDR3 is TGCGCCAGCAGCCGACGGACTGGGGATGGCTACACCTTC.

The V and J genes are TRBV2 and TRBJ2-5; D gene ambiguous. Germline V CDR1 and CDR2: SNHLY, FYNNEI. V was cut by 6 bases and J by 2 bases, with 7 bases left in between. The CDR3 is made up of 12 amino acids. CDR3 in amino acids: CASSRSQETQYF. The CDR3 DNA sequence: TGTGCCAGCAGCCGGAGTCAAGAGACCCAGTACTTC. Based on the CDR3 plus reference TRBV2 and TRBJ2-5, the full variable domain is EPEVTQTPSHQVTQMGQEVILRCVPISNHLYFYWYRQILGQKVEFLVSFYNNEISEKSEIFDDQFSVERPDGSNFTLKIRSTKLEDSAMYFCASSRSQETQYFGPGTRLLVL.

This clone was seen only a few times. The CDR3 here is CASSFPRSEQYF. In DNA, the CDR3 is TGTGCCAGCAGTTTCCCCAGGTCCGAGCAGTACTTC. The chain links TRBV28 to TRBJ2-7; no definite D call. With 3 bases removed from V and 6 bases from J, the gap between germline ends came to 9 bases. Germline lookup yields CDR1 MDHEN and CDR2 SYDVKM. This CDR3 contains 12 residues. Full variable domain (rest looked up from reference TRBV28 and TRBJ2-7): DVKVTQSSRYLVKRTGEKVFLECVQDMDHENMFWYRQDPGLGLRLIYFSYDVKMKEKGDIPEGYSVSREKKERFSLILESASTNQTSMYLCASSFPRSEQYFGPGTRLTVT.

The genes are TRBV5-3 and TRBJ2-7, with a tentative D call TRBD2 (6 bases). TRBV5-3 is assigned to the ORF class and has an uncertain function. This CDR3 contains 13 residues. Trimming took 5 bases from V and 2 from J, leaving 11 bases between them. The CDR3 here is CARRGLGAYEQYF. The CDR3 DNA reads as TGTGCCAGAAGGGGACTCGGGGCCTACGAGCAGTACTTC.

This chain joins TRBV6-5 and TRBJ1-4, with TRBD1 matching 8 bases. Germline V lookup: CDR1 MNHEY, CDR2 SVGAGI. The CDR3 runs 14 residues. After removal of 6 bases from V and 12 bases from J, the junction contained 12 bases not matched to a gene. The CDR3 loop is CASRAGGRLVELFF. CDR3 DNA: TGTGCCAGCAGGGCAGGGGGCCGGCTGGTCGAACTGTTTTTT.

The gene calls are TRBV28 and TRBJ2-5; 7 bases fit TRBD2. The CDR3 extends over 17 amino acids. Losses at the gene ends were 2 bases for V and 2 bases for J; bases not matched to a gene: 11. From germline, CDR1 is MDHEN and CDR2 SYDVKM. CDR3 DNA sequence: TGTGCCAGCAGTTTACCCTCGCGTAGCGGGTGGCAAGAGACCCAGTACTTC. Amino acids: CASSLPSRSGWQETQYF.

This clone is a singleton in its sample. J is TRBJ2-1 and V is TRBV6-5; TRBD2 matches 13 bases. Trimming removed 10 bases from V and 8 bases from J; junction bases left unmatched: 5. The CDR3 is 13 amino acids. Germline lookup yields CDR1 MNHEY and CDR2 SVGAGI. The DNA of the CDR3 is TGTGCCACCGGGACTAGCGGGAAAGATGAGCAGTTCTTC. As protein: CATGTSGKDEQFF.

CDR3 nucleotides: TGTGCCAGCACTCCAGCAAGGAGATCAGATACGCAGTATTTT. Encoded protein: CASTPARRSDTQYF. This chain links TRBV28 with TRBJ2-3, with D unclear. The CDR3 has 14 amino acids. V shed 7 bases and J shed 4 bases, with 15 bases lying between them. The V gene's germline CDR1 is MDHEN and CDR2 SYDVKM.